The rows below give T cell receptor beta chains drawn from one sample of a study of blood T cells in healthy people across ages. TCRdb fed the 5' RACE reads into MiXCR, producing one record per CDR3 protein. The profile shows approximately 800,000 distinct CDR3 sequences, about 62% of them singletons. The sequencing sample was made of blood. Receptor source: a young man in good health. Each CDR3 is given with its conserved first and last residue. The order of the fields is V gene, J gene, D gene, clone size, CDR3 protein, CDR3 DNA. A D gene is named only where the DNA matches it firmly. Size values are once, few and many counts, or a class for expanded clones, and some rows have none.

V gene: TRBV7-3
J gene: TRBJ2-7
D gene: NA
clone size: few
CDR3 protein: CASRRGLAVYEQYF
CDR3 DNA: TGTGCCAGCAGAAGGGGGCTAGCGGTCTACGAGCAGTACTTC

V gene: TRBV7-6
J gene: TRBJ2-7
D gene: NA
clone size: many
CDR3 protein: CASSLDRYYEQYF
CDR3 DNA: TGTGCCAGCAGCTTAGACAGGTACTACGAGCAGTACTTC

V gene: TRBV27
J gene: TRBJ2-7
D gene: NA
clone size: NA
CDR3 protein: CASSVWAGTNEQYF
CDR3 DNA: TGTGCCAGCAGTGTATGGGCAGGGACGAACGAGCAGTACTTC

V gene: TRBV6-5
J gene: TRBJ2-7
D gene: TRBD1
clone size: NA
CDR3 protein: CASSKPGQGRFEQYF
CDR3 DNA: TGTGCCAGCAGTAAACCGGGACAGGGTCGGTTCGAGCAGTACTTC

V gene: TRBV6-5
J gene: TRBJ2-1
D gene: TRBD2
clone size: NA
CDR3 protein: CASSRFREHGGNEQFF
CDR3 DNA: TGTGCCAGCAGTCGATTTCGGGAGCACGGGGGGAATGAGCAGTTCTTC

V gene: TRBV20-1
J gene: TRBJ1-1
D gene: NA
clone size: NA
CDR3 protein: CSARGPRGAEAFF
CDR3 DNA: TGCAGTGCTAGAGGTCCAAGGGGCGCTGAAGCTTTCTTT

V gene: TRBV4-3
J gene: TRBJ2-5
D gene: TRBD2
clone size: NA
CDR3 protein: CASSQSSGRVVQYF
CDR3 DNA: TGCGCCAGCAGCCAATCTAGCGGGAGGGTGGTGCAGTACTTC

V gene: TRBV3-1
J gene: TRBJ2-1
D gene: TRBD2
clone size: NA
CDR3 protein: CASKREHYNEQFF
CDR3 DNA: TGTGCCAGCAAGCGGGAGCACTACAATGAGCAGTTCTTC

V gene: TRBV4-1
J gene: TRBJ1-4
D gene: TRBD1
clone size: NA
CDR3 protein: CASSQDRGSNEKLFF
CDR3 DNA: TGCGCCAGCAGCCAAGACAGGGGGTCGAATGAAAAACTGTTTTTT

V gene: TRBV20-1
J gene: TRBJ2-7
D gene: TRBD2
clone size: many
CDR3 protein: CSARDSGRDEQYF
CDR3 DNA: TGCAGTGCTAGAGATAGCGGGAGGGACGAGCAGTACTTC

V gene: TRBV11-3
J gene: TRBJ2-5
D gene: NA
clone size: NA
CDR3 protein: CASSLNFQETQYF
CDR3 DNA: TGTGCCAGCAGCTTAAACTTCCAAGAGACCCAGTACTTC

V gene: TRBV6-2/TRBV6-3
J gene: TRBJ2-5
D gene: NA
clone size: NA
CDR3 protein: CASSDPGLPNGQYF
CDR3 DNA: TGTGCCAGCAGTGACCCCGGACTGCCAAACGGGCAGTACTTC

V gene: TRBV15
J gene: TRBJ1-2
D gene: TRBD1
clone size: NA
CDR3 protein: CATRKQGIVGYTF
CDR3 DNA: TGTGCCACCAGGAAACAGGGGATAGTAGGCTACACCTTC

V gene: TRBV4-3
J gene: TRBJ2-7
D gene: TRBD2
clone size: NA
CDR3 protein: CASSQGSAGSPEQYF
CDR3 DNA: TGCGCCAGCAGCCAAGGCTCAGCGGGAAGCCCCGAGCAGTACTTC

V gene: TRBV11-2
J gene: TRBJ2-3
D gene: NA
clone size: NA
CDR3 protein: CASSLVTETDTQYF
CDR3 DNA: TGTGCCAGCAGCTTAGTTACCGAAACAGATACGCAGTATTTT

V gene: TRBV27
J gene: TRBJ2-1
D gene: NA
clone size: NA
CDR3 protein: CASSFSDNYNEQFF
CDR3 DNA: TGTGCCAGCAGTTTTTCGGACAACTACAATGAGCAGTTCTTC

V gene: TRBV19
J gene: TRBJ1-5
D gene: NA
clone size: many
CDR3 protein: CASSPRGVGAFDQPQHF
CDR3 DNA: TGTGCCAGTAGTCCCCGCGGGGTCGGGGCGTTCGATCAGCCCCAGCATTTT

V gene: TRBV6-5
J gene: TRBJ1-1
D gene: NA
clone size: NA
CDR3 protein: CASSYGGWNTEAFF
CDR3 DNA: TGTGCCAGCAGTTACGGCGGTTGGAACACTGAAGCTTTCTTT

V gene: TRBV7-2
J gene: TRBJ2-7
D gene: NA
clone size: once
CDR3 protein: CASSLRAWVGEQYF
CDR3 DNA: TGTGCCAGCAGCTTAAGGGCCTGGGTCGGGGAGCAGTACTTC

V gene: TRBV18
J gene: TRBJ1-1
D gene: NA
clone size: few
CDR3 protein: CASSPLGGTEAFF
CDR3 DNA: TGTGCCAGCTCACCACTCGGAGGCACTGAAGCTTTCTTT

V gene: TRBV20-1
J gene: TRBJ2-7
D gene: TRBD1
clone size: NA
CDR3 protein: CSAPRSDRGSDEQYF
CDR3 DNA: TGCAGTGCTCCTCGCTCGGACAGGGGGAGCGACGAGCAGTACTTC

V gene: TRBV30
J gene: TRBJ1-2
D gene: NA
clone size: NA
CDR3 protein: CALSDLGNYGYTF
CDR3 DNA: TGTGCCTTGAGTGACCTGGGAAACTATGGCTACACCTTC

V gene: TRBV30
J gene: TRBJ2-7
D gene: NA
clone size: NA
CDR3 protein: CAWSHSYEQYF
CDR3 DNA: TGTGCCTGGAGTCACTCCTACGAGCAGTACTTC

V gene: TRBV4-3
J gene: TRBJ2-1
D gene: NA
clone size: NA
CDR3 protein: CASSQEWGVWTYNEQFF
CDR3 DNA: TGCGCCAGCAGCCAAGAGTGGGGGGTCTGGACCTACAATGAGCAGTTCTTC

V gene: TRBV20-1
J gene: TRBJ2-3
D gene: NA
clone size: once
CDR3 protein: CSARGTSYTDTQYF
CDR3 DNA: TGCAGTGCGAGGGGGACTTCCTACACAGATACGCAGTATTTT

V gene: TRBV10-3
J gene: TRBJ2-2
D gene: NA
clone size: NA
CDR3 protein: CAITRQEGTGELFF
CDR3 DNA: TGTGCCATCACGCGACAGGAGGGGACCGGGGAGCTGTTTTTT

V gene: TRBV28
J gene: TRBJ2-1
D gene: NA
clone size: few
CDR3 protein: CASSLGEGGWGEQFF
CDR3 DNA: TGTGCCAGCAGTTTGGGCGAGGGGGGATGGGGTGAGCAGTTCTTC

V gene: TRBV7-2
J gene: TRBJ1-1
D gene: NA
clone size: NA
CDR3 protein: CASSLFGGEGATEAFF
CDR3 DNA: TGTGCCAGCAGCTTATTTGGGGGGGAGGGAGCCACTGAAGCTTTCTTT

V gene: TRBV15
J gene: TRBJ1-3
D gene: NA
clone size: NA
CDR3 protein: CATSRELNSGNTIYF
CDR3 DNA: TGTGCCACCAGCAGGGAACTGAACTCTGGAAACACCATATATTTT

V gene: TRBV7-2
J gene: TRBJ2-5
D gene: NA
clone size: NA
CDR3 protein: CASSRRDGQETQYF
CDR3 DNA: TGTGCCAGCAGCCGACGGGACGGACAAGAGACCCAGTACTTC

V gene: TRBV25-1
J gene: TRBJ2-5
D gene: NA
clone size: NA
CDR3 protein: CASSVLGAGQETQYF
CDR3 DNA: TGTGCCAGCAGTGTACTGGGGGCAGGCCAAGAGACCCAGTACTTC

V gene: TRBV7-9
J gene: TRBJ2-1
D gene: TRBD2
clone size: few
CDR3 protein: CASSPSRGLAGGYGNEQFF
CDR3 DNA: TGTGCCAGCAGCCCGAGCAGAGGACTAGCGGGAGGGTATGGCAATGAGCAGTTCTTC

V gene: TRBV11-2
J gene: TRBJ2-1
D gene: NA
clone size: NA
CDR3 protein: CASSLEGLVSYNEQFF
CDR3 DNA: TGTGCCAGCAGCTTAGAGGGCCTCGTCTCCTACAATGAGCAGTTCTTC

V gene: TRBV7-9
J gene: TRBJ2-5
D gene: TRBD2
clone size: few
CDR3 protein: CASSSLAGGFETQYF
CDR3 DNA: TGTGCCAGCAGCTCACTAGCGGGAGGTTTTGAGACCCAGTACTTC

V gene: TRBV5-1
J gene: TRBJ2-5
D gene: TRBD2
clone size: NA
CDR3 protein: CASSYGTIQETQYF
CDR3 DNA: TGCGCCAGCAGTTATGGGACTATCCAAGAGACCCAGTACTTC

V gene: TRBV27
J gene: TRBJ2-7
D gene: TRBD2
clone size: few
CDR3 protein: CARPQIRLAIYEQYF
CDR3 DNA: TGTGCCAGACCCCAAATAAGACTAGCGATCTACGAGCAGTACTTC

V gene: TRBV15
J gene: TRBJ1-2
D gene: NA
clone size: NA
CDR3 protein: CATSDRPSGGYTF
CDR3 DNA: TGTGCCACCAGCGATAGGCCCTCCGGTGGCTACACCTTC

V gene: TRBV6-1
J gene: TRBJ2-1
D gene: TRBD2
clone size: NA
CDR3 protein: CASSEVASGRDEQFF
CDR3 DNA: TGTGCCAGCAGTGAAGTGGCTAGCGGGAGAGATGAGCAGTTCTTC

V gene: TRBV6-6
J gene: TRBJ2-6
D gene: NA
clone size: few
CDR3 protein: CASTRAGTNSGANVLTF
CDR3 DNA: TGTGCCAGCACTAGAGCTGGTACCAACTCTGGGGCCAACGTCCTGACTTTC

V gene: TRBV12-3/TRBV12-4
J gene: TRBJ2-3
D gene: NA
clone size: NA
CDR3 protein: CASSFSTGGLQTDTQYF
CDR3 DNA: TGTGCCAGCAGTTTTTCTACGGGGGGCCTACAAACAGATACGCAGTATTTT

V gene: TRBV7-2
J gene: TRBJ2-5
D gene: NA
clone size: once
CDR3 protein: CASSLSSRETQYF
CDR3 DNA: TGTGCCAGCAGCTTATCTAGCCGGGAGACCCAGTACTTC

V gene: TRBV28
J gene: TRBJ2-7
D gene: TRBD2
clone size: NA
CDR3 protein: CASSPTSGRPYEQYF
CDR3 DNA: TGTGCCAGCAGCCCGACTAGCGGGAGACCCTACGAGCAGTACTTC

V gene: TRBV20-1
J gene: TRBJ2-7
D gene: NA
clone size: NA
CDR3 protein: CSASLVTGTYEQYF
CDR3 DNA: TGCAGTGCTAGTCTAGTGACAGGGACTTACGAGCAGTACTTC

V gene: TRBV4-2
J gene: TRBJ2-1
D gene: NA
clone size: NA
CDR3 protein: CASSQDAAYEQFF
CDR3 DNA: TGTGCCAGCAGCCAAGACGCCGCCTATGAGCAGTTCTTC

V gene: TRBV20-1
J gene: TRBJ2-2
D gene: TRBD2
clone size: NA
CDR3 protein: CSARDPASGYGELFF
CDR3 DNA: TGCAGTGCTAGAGATCCGGCTAGCGGTTACGGGGAGCTGTTTTTT

V gene: TRBV12-3/TRBV12-4
J gene: TRBJ2-1
D gene: NA
clone size: NA
CDR3 protein: CASSFLAEHDEQFF
CDR3 DNA: NA

V gene: TRBV12-5
J gene: TRBJ2-1
D gene: NA
clone size: few
CDR3 protein: CASGWNEQFF
CDR3 DNA: TGTGCTAGTGGTTGGAATGAGCAGTTCTTC

V gene: TRBV7-8
J gene: TRBJ2-1
D gene: NA
clone size: few
CDR3 protein: CASSPTDSSYNEQFF
CDR3 DNA: TGTGCCAGCAGCCCGACAGACAGCTCCTACAATGAGCAGTTCTTC

V gene: TRBV7-2
J gene: TRBJ2-1
D gene: TRBD2
clone size: NA
CDR3 protein: CASSTQLAGGGEQFF
CDR3 DNA: TGTGCCAGCAGCACGCAACTAGCGGGGGGAGGTGAGCAGTTCTTC

V gene: TRBV15
J gene: TRBJ1-2
D gene: TRBD1
clone size: NA
CDR3 protein: CATSRGTGGYGYTF
CDR3 DNA: TGTGCCACCAGCAGAGGGACAGGGGGTTATGGCTACACCTTC

V gene: TRBV20-1
J gene: TRBJ2-7
D gene: TRBD1
clone size: NA
CDR3 protein: CSARDSGDSSYGQYF
CDR3 DNA: TGCAGTGCTAGAGATTCAGGGGACAGCTCCTACGGGCAGTACTTC

V gene: TRBV20-1
J gene: TRBJ2-5
D gene: NA
clone size: NA
CDR3 protein: CSAPPRHVIGDEQYF
CDR3 DNA: TGCAGTGCCCCCCCGAGGCATGTGATCGGGGATGAGCAGTACTTC

V gene: TRBV29-1
J gene: TRBJ2-3
D gene: TRBD1
clone size: NA
CDR3 protein: CSVETGVPQDTQYF
CDR3 DNA: TGCAGCGTAGAGACAGGGGTTCCCCAAGATACGCAGTATTTT

V gene: TRBV3-1
J gene: TRBJ2-1
D gene: TRBD2
clone size: NA
CDR3 protein: CASSQDLGTNGHEQFF
CDR3 DNA: TGTGCCAGCAGCCAAGATCTCGGGACTAATGGGCATGAGCAGTTCTTC

V gene: TRBV20-1
J gene: TRBJ1-1
D gene: NA
clone size: NA
CDR3 protein: CSAKGTLNTEAFF
CDR3 DNA: TGCAGTGCTAAGGGGACGCTGAACACTGAAGCTTTCTTT

V gene: TRBV4-3
J gene: TRBJ2-1
D gene: TRBD2
clone size: NA
CDR3 protein: CASSQPSGTSAHNEQFF
CDR3 DNA: TGCGCCAGCAGCCAACCCTCCGGGACTAGCGCCCACAATGAGCAGTTCTTC

V gene: TRBV7-8
J gene: TRBJ2-1
D gene: NA
clone size: NA
CDR3 protein: CASSLRTYTYNEQFF
CDR3 DNA: TGTGCCAGCAGCCTCAGGACTTATACCTACAATGAGCAGTTCTTC